Listed below are T cell receptor beta chains from one sample, sequenced in a study of T cell repertoires in cytomegalovirus infection. TCRdb analysed the reads with MiXCR anew, one entry per CDR3 protein. The sample records about half a million distinct CDR3 sequences, more than 30% being singletons. Which antigens these TCRs recognize remains unknown. Here the sequenced sample was cultured PBMCs, taken from culture after CMV antigen stimulation. All receptors derive from a human donor in good health (CMV status not recorded). Some clones in this sample may be carry-over from other donors' samples. The CDR3 runs from the conserved cysteine through the conserved F or W. D genes are given only for firm matches. Only some rows state a clone size, as once, few, many or a class for expanded clones.

J: TRBJ1-1
V: TRBV7-6
size: .
D: .
DNA: TGTGCCAGCAGCTCACTCAGGGACCCGAACACTGAAGCTTTCTTT
CDR3: CASSSLRDPNTEAFF

J: TRBJ1-6
V: TRBV11-3
size: few
D: TRBD1
DNA: TGTGCCAGCAGTACCCGGGACAGGGTTAATTCACCCCTCCACTTT
CDR3: CASSTRDRVNSPLHF

J: TRBJ2-7
V: TRBV7-2
size: many
D: TRBD1
DNA: TGTGCCAGCAGCTCGACAGGGGCCGGTCGGTACTTC
CDR3: CASSSTGAGRYF

J: TRBJ2-3
V: TRBV7-6
size: few
D: TRBD2
DNA: TGTGCCAGCTCTAGGAGTCTAGCGGATAGCACAGATACGCAGTATTTT
CDR3: CASSRSLADSTDTQYF

J: TRBJ1-1
V: TRBV27
size: .
D: .
DNA: TGTGCCAGTACAGGGTATATGAACACTGAAGCTTTCTTT
CDR3: CASTGYMNTEAFF

J: TRBJ2-5
V: TRBV20-1
size: .
D: TRBD2
DNA: TGCAGTGCTAGTAAACTAGCGGGAGACGAGACCCAGTACTTC
CDR3: CSASKLAGDETQYF

J: TRBJ2-1
V: TRBV4-1
size: .
D: .
DNA: TGCGCCAGCGCCCCGGGAGAGCTTATCCATGAGCAGTTCTTC
CDR3: CASAPGELIHEQFF

J: TRBJ2-6
V: TRBV7-6
size: few
D: .
DNA: TGTGCCAGCAGCTTAGGAAACAGGAACTCTGGGGCCAACGTCCTGACTTTC
CDR3: CASSLGNRNSGANVLTF

J: TRBJ2-5
V: TRBV20-1
size: few
D: .
DNA: TGCAGTGCTAGGCTGTTGGGACGTCGCCTACAAGAGACCCAGTACTTC
CDR3: CSARLLGRRLQETQYF

J: TRBJ2-3
V: TRBV28
size: .
D: TRBD1
DNA: TGTGCCAGCAGCCCAAGGGGGACAGGGGGTTCGGATACGCAGTATTTT
CDR3: CASSPRGTGGSDTQYF

J: TRBJ2-3
V: TRBV7-2
size: .
D: TRBD1
DNA: TGTGCCAGCAGCTCCCGGGGACAGAACACAGATACGCAGTATTTT
CDR3: CASSSRGQNTDTQYF

J: TRBJ2-1
V: TRBV6-8
size: few
D: TRBD2
DNA: TGTGCCAGCAGTGATGGGCTAGCGGGATCCTACAATGAGCAGTTCTTC
CDR3: CASSDGLAGSYNEQFF